This record concerns one TCR beta chain sequence. Data came from immunoSEQ multiplex PCR; TCRdb stores just in-frame clones and leaves some out. Among around 94,000 clones listed, about 88% were seen once. These data are taken from a study of control samples from healthy donors and cancer patients. The CDR3 runs to 14 residues. V gave up 0 bases and J gave up 6 bases; unmatched junction bases: 3. Germline V gene lookup returns CDR1 KGHSH and CDR2 LQKENI. The gene calls are TRBV18 and TRBJ2-7; TRBD2 matches at 9 bases. This TCR derives from a woman in her 50s in good health. The sequenced material came from blood. The CDR3 nucleotides read TGTGCCAGCTCACCACCTAGCGGGGGTGGCGAGCAGTACTTC. Translation: CASSPPSGGGEQYF.